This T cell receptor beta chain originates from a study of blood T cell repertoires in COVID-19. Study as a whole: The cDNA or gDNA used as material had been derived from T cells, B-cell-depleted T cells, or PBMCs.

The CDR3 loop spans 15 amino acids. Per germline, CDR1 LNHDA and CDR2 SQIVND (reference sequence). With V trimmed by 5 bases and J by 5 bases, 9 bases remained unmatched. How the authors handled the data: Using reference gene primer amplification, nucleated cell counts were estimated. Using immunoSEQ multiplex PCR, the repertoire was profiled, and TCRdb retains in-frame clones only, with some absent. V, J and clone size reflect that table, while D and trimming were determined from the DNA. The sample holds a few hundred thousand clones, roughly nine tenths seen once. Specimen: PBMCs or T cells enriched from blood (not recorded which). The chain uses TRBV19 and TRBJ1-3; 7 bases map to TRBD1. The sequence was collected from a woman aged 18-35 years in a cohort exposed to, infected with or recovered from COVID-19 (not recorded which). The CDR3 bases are TGTGCCAGTAGTGCTGACAGGGTAGGCAGAAACACCATATATTTT. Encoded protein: CASSADRVGRNTIYF.